This TCR beta chain was recovered during a study of blood T cell repertoires in COVID-19. In the study overall: Samples of COVID-19 (acute and convalescent) were obtained from the United States, Italy and Spain. PBMCs, B-cell-depleted T cells, or T cells were the source of the cDNA or gDNA that made up the material.

As originally analysed: Amplification from reference gene primers served as the basis for estimated nucleated cell counts. Clones were sequenced by immunoSEQ multiplex PCR, and TCRdb holds only the in-frame ones, with some missing. V and J calls and clone size are copied from that table; D and trimming were computed from the DNA. The sample lists roughly 250,000 clones; about 86% were seen once. The sample taken for sequencing was peripheral blood. The receptor comes from an elderly woman with acute or convalescent COVID-19.

In DNA form, the CDR3 reads TGTGCCAGCAGTTACTTGACAGGGGGAAATGAAAAACTGTTTTTT. This gives the protein CASSYLTGGNEKLFF. The rearrangement uses TRBV28 and TRBJ1-4, with 9 bases matching TRBD1. Per the germline V gene, CDR1 is MDHEN and CDR2 is SYDVKM. Trimming removed 4 bases from V and 5 bases from J; junction bases left unmatched: 5. The CDR3 runs to 15 residues.